This entry lists 9 T cell receptor beta chains sequenced from one sample in a study of shared clonotypes between healthy human individuals. The naive CD8 population came from CD45RO-negative cells selected for CCR7, without terminally differentiated effector memory CD45RA+ cells. TCRdb keeps only in-frame clones here, not all; method: immunoSEQ multiplex PCR. The profile shows around 700,000 clones, 90% to 95% of them singletons. Sequencing was done on a sample of naive CD8+ T cells sorted from blood. The receptors here all came from a man in his thirties or forties in good health.

The CDR3 coding sequence is TGTGCCAGCAGCACTAGCGGGAGCCCCTACAATGAGCAGTTCTTC. The encoded protein is CASSTSGSPYNEQFF. The chain joins TRBV7-9 to TRBJ2-1, with TRBD2 identical over 11 bases. The CDR3 length is 15 residues. The germline CDR1 and CDR2 sequences are SEHNR and FQNEAQ (reference sequence). V lost 5 bases, J lost 2 bases, and 2 bases stayed unmatched.

The chain carries TRBV28 and TRBJ2-1; D unclear. Trimming left V 3 bases short and J 3 bases short, with 6 bases between. The CDR3 consists of 13 residues. Germline V CDR1 and CDR2: MDHEN, SYDVKM. The CDR3 region is CASSFSDYNEQFF. The DNA for the CDR3 is TGTGCCAGCAGTTTTTCCGACTACAATGAGCAGTTCTTC.

This clone was detected once. This sequence joins TRBV4-1 and TRBJ2-1; D remains unclear. This CDR3 spans 14 amino acids. Germline-derived CDR1 and CDR2 are MGHRA and YSYEKL. Trimming took off 3 bases at V and 3 bases at J, with 9 bases between the two ends. CDR3 nucleotide sequence: TGCGCCAGCAGCCAGGGGTCACACTACAATGAGCAGTTCTTC. Amino acids: CASSQGSHYNEQFF.

This clone has just a few counts. The chain combines TRBV19 with TRBJ2-7; D assignment may be TRBD1 or TRBD2 (5 bases each). V shed 5 bases and J shed 3 bases, with 11 bases lying between them. Germline CDR1 reads LNHDA; CDR2 reads SQIVND (reference sequence). The CDR3 consists of 13 residues. The CDR3 sequence is CASSLRDRYEQYF. In DNA form, the CDR3 reads TGTGCCAGTAGTCTCCGGGACCGCTACGAGCAGTACTTC. The full variable domain, rest sourced from reference TRBV19 and TRBJ2-7, is DGGITQSPKYLFRKEGQNVTLSCEQNLNHDAMYWYRQDPGQGLRLIYYSQIVNDFQKGDIAEGYSVSREKKESFPLTVTSAQKNPTAFYLCASSLRDRYEQYFGPGTRLTVT.

The rearrangement uses TRBV19 and TRBJ2-1; D unresolved. Germline V gives CDR1 LNHDA, CDR2 SQIVND (reference sequence). V was cut by 3 bases and J by 3 bases, with 9 bases left in between. CDR3 length: 14 amino acids. CDR3 sequence reads: CASSIGPNYNEQFF. As DNA, the CDR3 is TGTGCCAGTAGTATTGGGCCGAACTACAATGAGCAGTTCTTC.

Only a few counts were recorded for this clone. The chain combines TRBV27 with TRBJ2-1; no firm D call. This CDR3 has 13 amino acids. Germline V gene sequence: CDR1 MNHEY, CDR2 SMNVEV (reference sequence). V was trimmed by 0 bases and J by 6 bases, leaving 6 bases between them. CDR3 bases: TGTGCCAGCAGTTTATCTTCCCTCAATGAGCAGTTCTTC. Its translation is CASSLSSLNEQFF.

The chain couples TRBV5-6 to TRBJ2-7, with TRBD2 matching 12 bases. V shed 4 bases and J 2 bases; nucleotides not matched to a gene: 4. Germline V lookup: CDR1 SGHDT, CDR2 YYEEEE. This CDR3 region has 15 residues. CDR3 in amino acids: CASSQLAGGPYEQYF. As DNA, the CDR3 is TGTGCCAGCAGCCAACTAGCGGGAGGCCCCTACGAGCAGTACTTC.

The V gene is TRBV10-3, the J gene TRBJ2-2; possible D gene TRBD1, 5 bases. V lost 0 bases, J lost 6 bases, and 14 bases lay in between. This CDR3 is 16 amino acids long. Looked up from germline, CDR1 is ENHRY and CDR2 is SYGVKD. CDR3 protein: CAISESVGQPAGELFF. CDR3 DNA: TGTGCCATCAGTGAGTCAGTGGGGCAGCCCGCCGGGGAGCTGTTTTTT.

V and J are TRBV9 and TRBJ2-3; the D gene is possibly TRBD2 (6 bases). Between the trimmed V and J ends, which lost 7 bases and 3 bases, there was a span of 15 bases. CDR1 and CDR2 (germline): SGDLS, YYNGEE. CDR3 length: 14 residues. For the CDR3, the DNA is TGTGCCAGCGGGCAGGAGGGTGTGACAGATACGCAGTATTTT. This gives the protein CASGQEGVTDTQYF.